Listed below are T cell receptor beta chains from one sample, sequenced in a study of blood T cell repertoires in COVID-19. This table comes from immunoSEQ multiplex PCR, and its TCRdb copy is limited to in-frame clones, with some not included. The data show about 100,000 clones, more than 85% seen once. The specimen sequenced was peripheral blood. The receptors come from a man younger than 45 in a cohort sampled during active COVID-19. CDR3s include the opening cysteine and the closing phenylalanine or tryptophan. D genes are given only for firm matches. The size entry is marked missing in some rows and otherwise reads once, few, many or a size class.

j_call clone_size v_call d_call cdr3_aa cdr3_nt
TRBJ2-1 few TRBV27 TRBD2 CASRDPKAGGSYNEQFF TGTGCCAGCAGGGACCCGAAAGCGGGAGGCTCCTACAATGAGCAGTTCTTC
TRBJ2-7 . TRBV4-2 . CASSQDRGQFYEQYF TGTGCCAGCAGCCAAGATCGAGGCCAATTCTACGAGCAGTACTTC
TRBJ2-7 . TRBV27 TRBD1 CASSLTGGAQYF TGTGCCAGCAGTTTAACAGGGGGCGCGCAGTACTTC
TRBJ2-5 . TRBV10-2 . CASRQQGRETQYF TGCGCCAGCAGGCAACAGGGAAGAGAGACCCAGTACTTC
TRBJ1-1 . TRBV15 . CATTDRATEAFF TGTGCCACAACGGACAGAGCCACTGAAGCTTTCTTT
TRBJ1-6 . TRBV6-7 . CASRSSQGPIGSPLHF TGTGCCAGCAGGTCCTCACAGGGACCTATCGGTTCACCCCTCCACTTT
TRBJ1-4 . TRBV18 . CASSPMDIATNEKLFF TGTGCCAGCTCACCCATGGACATAGCCACTAATGAAAAACTGTTTTTT
TRBJ1-2 . TRBV7-9 . CASSLTSGFRHYGYTF TGTGCCAGCAGCTTAACCTCAGGGTTCCGACACTATGGCTACACCTTC
TRBJ1-3 once TRBV5-5 TRBD1 CASSLLDRGNTIYF TGTGCCAGCAGCTTGTTGGACAGGGGAAACACCATATATTTT
TRBJ1-5 . TRBV7-6 . CASSTQGWDTLGNQPQHF TGTGCCAGCAGCACCCAAGGGTGGGACACCTTGGGGAATCAGCCCCAGCATTTT
TRBJ2-3 . TRBV9 TRBD2 CASSAMIGTSGQDTQYF TGTGCCAGCAGCGCAATGATCGGGACTAGCGGGCAAGATACGCAGTATTTT
TRBJ2-2 . TRBV30 . CAWSITPWAGTGELFF TGTGCCTGGAGTATCACTCCTTGGGCGGGCACCGGGGAGCTGTTTTTT
TRBJ2-5 . TRBV19 TRBD2 CASSPGTTLETQYF TGTGCCAGTAGTCCCGGGACTACCTTAGAGACCCAGTACTTC
TRBJ1-2 . TRBV11-1 . CASSSNRENYGYTF TGTGCCAGCAGCTCGAACCGGGAGAACTATGGCTACACCTTC
TRBJ2-7 . TRBV7-9 . CASSLGAPTEQYF TGTGCCAGCAGCTTAGGGGCACCTACAGAGCAGTACTTC
TRBJ2-6 once TRBV6-1 . CASSDPDYSGANVLTF TGTGCCAGCAGTGACCCGGACTACTCTGGGGCCAACGTCCTGACTTTC
TRBJ2-3 . TRBV24-1 TRBD2 CATSAWASGVDTQYF TGTGCCACCAGTGCCTGGGCTAGCGGGGTAGATACGCAGTATTTT
TRBJ2-7 . TRBV5-4 TRBD2 CASSPSGNPREQYF TGTGCCAGCAGCCCTAGCGGGAACCCTCGAGAGCAGTACTTC
TRBJ1-2 . TRBV19 TRBD1 CASSRRRDSFTYGYTF TGTGCCAGTAGTAGACGCCGGGACAGCTTTACCTATGGCTACACCTTC
TRBJ2-7 . TRBV7-9 . CASSSRDYEQYF TGTGCCAGCAGCTCCAGGGACTACGAGCAGTACTTC
TRBJ1-2 . TRBV5-1 TRBD1 CASSYGTGGFREPDYGYTF TGCGCCAGCAGCTATGGGACAGGGGGTTTTCGGGAACCGGACTATGGCTACACCTTC
TRBJ2-2 . TRBV30 TRBD1 CAWRTGTGDTGELFF TGTGCCTGGAGAACCGGGACAGGGGACACCGGGGAGCTGTTTTTT
TRBJ1-3 . TRBV7-2 . CASSPWGAGNTIYF TGTGCCAGCAGCCCATGGGGAGCTGGAAACACCATATATTTT
TRBJ1-5 . TRBV6-6 . CASSYDSSANQPQHF TGTGCCAGCAGTTACGATAGTTCCGCTAATCAGCCCCAGCATTTT
TRBJ2-2 . TRBV11-2 TRBD1 CASSETIPGTGGRVGELFF TGTGCCAGCAGCGAAACAATACCCGGGACAGGGGGCAGGGTCGGGGAGCTGTTTTTT
TRBJ2-1 . TRBV25-1 . CASRQVNVDEQFF TGTGCCAGCAGACAGGTAAACGTGGATGAGCAGTTCTTC
TRBJ2-2 . TRBV11-2 TRBD1 CASSRDRANTGELFF TGTGCCAGCAGCCGGGACAGGGCGAACACCGGGGAGCTGTTTTTT
TRBJ1-1 . TRBV7-2 . CASSLVGFEAFF TGTGCCAGCAGCTTAGTCGGGTTTGAGGCTTTCTTT
TRBJ1-1 . TRBV5-1 . CASSPLQGNTEAFF TGCGCCAGCAGCCCCCTACAGGGGAACACTGAAGCTTTCTTT